This T cell receptor beta chain comes out of a study of beta chain features in type 1 diabetes. Whole-study findings and limits: Researchers cautioned that cDNA sequencing could over-represent cells with high TCR expression. Shortening of TCRB CDR3s, moderate but significant, appeared in all four CD4+ subsets of Type 1 diabetes patients.

The sequenced template was cDNA made from the entire isolated RNA. Repertoires were generated with immunoSEQ multiplex PCR, while TCRdb's copy carries only in-frame clones and drops some. The sample includes 600,000 to 750,000 clones, roughly 12% of them seen just once. CDR3 length equals 16 residues. V lost 5 bases to trimming and J lost 5 bases; unmatched junction nucleotides: 12. CDR1 is MDHEN, CDR2 SYDVKM, per germline. Via CD45RO/CCR7/CD25/CD127/CD95/CD27, cells of the CD4+ naive, central memory, regulatory and stem cell-like memory subsets were sorted. A remark on this clone: What it recognizes is unknown.

Sequenced material: naive CD4+ T cells from blood. The rearrangement uses TRBV28 and TRBJ2-5, with 9 positions matching TRBD2. The clonotype originates from a man in his thirties or forties with type 1 diabetes. The CDR3 region is CASSPSLAGIGETQYF. The CDR3 DNA reads TGTGCCAGCAGTCCCTCCCTAGCGGGGATCGGGGAGACCCAGTACTTC.